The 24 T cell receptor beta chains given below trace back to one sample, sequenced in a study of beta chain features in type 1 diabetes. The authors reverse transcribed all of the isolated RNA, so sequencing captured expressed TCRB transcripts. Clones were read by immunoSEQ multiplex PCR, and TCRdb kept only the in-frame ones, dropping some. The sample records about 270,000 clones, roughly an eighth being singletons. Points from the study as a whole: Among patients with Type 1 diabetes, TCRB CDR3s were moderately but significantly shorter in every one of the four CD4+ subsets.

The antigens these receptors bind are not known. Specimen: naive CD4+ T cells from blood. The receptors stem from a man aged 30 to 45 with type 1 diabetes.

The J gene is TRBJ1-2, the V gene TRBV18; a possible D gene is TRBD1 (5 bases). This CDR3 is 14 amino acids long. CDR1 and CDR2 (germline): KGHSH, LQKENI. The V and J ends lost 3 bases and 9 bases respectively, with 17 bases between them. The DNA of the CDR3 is TGTGCCAGCTCACCGACAGACCTCTACACGAGCTACACCTTC. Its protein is CASSPTDLYTSYTF.

DNA of the CDR3: TGTGCCACCGGTAGCGGGAGGGCCCTCGAGACCCAGTACTTC. Translated, it gives CATGSGRALETQYF. The chain is built from TRBV10-3 and TRBJ2-5; 11 bases agree with TRBD2. Germline CDR1 reads ENHRY; CDR2 reads SYGVKD. The CDR3 has 14 residues. The ends lost 10 bases at V and 5 bases at J; junction bases unmatched: 9.

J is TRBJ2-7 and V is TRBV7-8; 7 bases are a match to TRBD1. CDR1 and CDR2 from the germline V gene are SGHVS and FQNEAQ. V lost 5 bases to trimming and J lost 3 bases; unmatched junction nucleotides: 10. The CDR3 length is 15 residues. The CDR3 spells CASSPVPRTGYEQYF. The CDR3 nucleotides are TGTGCCAGCAGCCCGGTCCCCAGGACAGGCTACGAGCAGTACTTC.

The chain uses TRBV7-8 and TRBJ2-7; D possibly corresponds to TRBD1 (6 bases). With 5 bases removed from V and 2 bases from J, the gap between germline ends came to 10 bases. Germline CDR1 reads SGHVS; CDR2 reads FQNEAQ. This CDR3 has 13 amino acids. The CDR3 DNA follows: TGTGCCAGCAGCATCGGGACAACCTACGAGCAGTACTTC. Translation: CASSIGTTYEQYF.

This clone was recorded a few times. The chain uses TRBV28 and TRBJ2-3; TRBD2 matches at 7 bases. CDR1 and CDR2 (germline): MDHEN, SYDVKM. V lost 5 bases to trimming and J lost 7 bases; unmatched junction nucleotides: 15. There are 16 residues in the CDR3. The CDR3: CASSPLFLADGYTQYF. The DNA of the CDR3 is TGTGCCAGCAGTCCCCTTTTCCTAGCGGATGGTTATACGCAGTATTTT.

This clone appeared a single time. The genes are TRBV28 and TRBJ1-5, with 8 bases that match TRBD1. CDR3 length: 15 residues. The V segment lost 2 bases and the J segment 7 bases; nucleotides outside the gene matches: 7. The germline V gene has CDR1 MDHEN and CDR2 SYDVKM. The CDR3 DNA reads TGTGCCAGCAGTTTAGTCGACAGGGGCGGGCAGCCCCAGCATTTT. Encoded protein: CASSLVDRGGQPQHF.

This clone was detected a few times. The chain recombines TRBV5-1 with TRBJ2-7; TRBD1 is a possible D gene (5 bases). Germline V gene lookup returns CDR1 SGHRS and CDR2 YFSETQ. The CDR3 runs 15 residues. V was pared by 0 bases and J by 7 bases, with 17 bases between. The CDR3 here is CASSLGQLTQEEQYF. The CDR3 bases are TGCGCCAGCAGCTTGGGACAGCTGACCCAGGAGGAGCAGTACTTC.

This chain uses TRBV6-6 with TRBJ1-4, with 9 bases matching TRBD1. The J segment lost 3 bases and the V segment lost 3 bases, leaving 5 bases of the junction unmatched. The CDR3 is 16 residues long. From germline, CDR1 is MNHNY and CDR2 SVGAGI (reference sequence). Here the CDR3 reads CASSYPGQGSNEKLFF. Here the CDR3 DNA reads TGTGCCAGCAGTTATCCGGGACAGGGATCTAATGAAAAACTGTTTTTT.

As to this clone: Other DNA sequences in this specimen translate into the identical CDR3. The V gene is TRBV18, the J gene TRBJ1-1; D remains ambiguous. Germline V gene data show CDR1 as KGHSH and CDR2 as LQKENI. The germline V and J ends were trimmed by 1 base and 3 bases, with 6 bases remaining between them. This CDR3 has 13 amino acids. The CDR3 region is CASSPHRDTEAFF. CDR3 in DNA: TGTGCCAGCTCACCACACCGGGACACTGAAGCTTTCTTT.

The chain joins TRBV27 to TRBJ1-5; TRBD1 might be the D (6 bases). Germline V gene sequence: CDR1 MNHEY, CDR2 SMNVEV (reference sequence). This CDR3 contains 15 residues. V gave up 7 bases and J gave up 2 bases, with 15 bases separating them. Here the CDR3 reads CASTTDPGGNQPQHF. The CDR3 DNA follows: TGTGCCAGCACCACGGACCCAGGGGGCAATCAGCCCCAGCATTTT.

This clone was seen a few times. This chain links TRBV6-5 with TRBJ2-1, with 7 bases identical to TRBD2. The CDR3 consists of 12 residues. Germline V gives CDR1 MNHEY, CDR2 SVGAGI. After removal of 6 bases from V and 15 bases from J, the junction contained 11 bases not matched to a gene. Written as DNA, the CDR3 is TGTGCCAGCAGCCAGACTAGCCTGAGTTGGTTCTTC. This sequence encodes CASSQTSLSWFF.

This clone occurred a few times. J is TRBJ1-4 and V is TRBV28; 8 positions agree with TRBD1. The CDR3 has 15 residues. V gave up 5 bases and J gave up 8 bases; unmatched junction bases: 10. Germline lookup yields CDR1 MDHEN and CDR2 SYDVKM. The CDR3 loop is CASSGQGRGVEKLFF. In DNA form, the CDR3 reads TGTGCCAGCAGTGGACAGGGACGGGGAGTGGAAAAACTGTTTTTT.

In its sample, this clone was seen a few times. This CDR3 reads CAWSPQGRGRTFF. The CDR3 DNA sequence: TGTGCCTGGAGTCCACAGGGACGCGGCCGGACTTTCTTT. The chain is built from TRBV30 and TRBJ1-1; TRBD1 might be the D (6 bases). The CDR3 has 13 residues. V lost 2 bases, J lost 12 bases, and 19 bases lay in between. CDR1 and CDR2 (germline): GTSNPN, SVGIG (reference sequence). Full variable domain (remainder filled in from reference TRBV30 and TRBJ1-1): SQTIHQWPATLVQPVGSPLSLECTVEGTSNPNLYWYRQAAGRGLQLLFYSVGIGQISSEVPQNLSASRPQDRQFILSSKKLLLSDSGFYLCAWSPQGRGRTFFGQGTRLTVV.

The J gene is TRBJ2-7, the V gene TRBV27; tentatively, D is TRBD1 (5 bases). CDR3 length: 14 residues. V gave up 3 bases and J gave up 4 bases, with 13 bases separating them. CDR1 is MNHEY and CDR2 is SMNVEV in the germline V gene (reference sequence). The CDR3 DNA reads TGTGCCAGCAGTTTGAGCAGGGATGGGTACGAGCAGTACTTC. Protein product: CASSLSRDGYEQYF.

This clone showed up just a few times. The CDR3 DNA is TGTGCCAGCAGCTTAGCGTATATCGGGGAGAAAGCTTTCTTT. Protein product: CASSLAYIGEKAFF. The rearrangement uses TRBV7-9 and TRBJ1-1, with unresolved D. The V end was cut by 0 bases, the J end by 9 bases, with 14 bases between. The V gene's germline CDR1 is SEHNR and CDR2 FQNEAQ (reference sequence). The CDR3 loop spans 14 amino acids.

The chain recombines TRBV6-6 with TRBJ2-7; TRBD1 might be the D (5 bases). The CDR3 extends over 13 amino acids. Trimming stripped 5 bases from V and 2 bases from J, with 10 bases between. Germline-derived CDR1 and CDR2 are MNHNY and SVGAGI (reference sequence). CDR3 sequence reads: CASSRDSPYEQYF. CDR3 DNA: TGTGCCAGCAGTCGAGACAGCCCCTACGAGCAGTACTTC.

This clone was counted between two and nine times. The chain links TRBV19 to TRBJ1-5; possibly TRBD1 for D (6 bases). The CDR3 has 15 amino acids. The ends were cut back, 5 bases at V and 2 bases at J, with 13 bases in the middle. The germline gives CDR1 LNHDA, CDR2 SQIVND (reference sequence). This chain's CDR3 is CASSEQAGGNQPQHF. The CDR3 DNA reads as TGTGCCAGTAGTGAACAGGCAGGGGGCAATCAGCCCCAGCATTTT.

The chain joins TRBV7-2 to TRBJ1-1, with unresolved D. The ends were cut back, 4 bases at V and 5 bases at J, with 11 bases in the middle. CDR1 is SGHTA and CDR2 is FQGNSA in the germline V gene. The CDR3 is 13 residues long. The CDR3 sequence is CASSSDWRTEAFF. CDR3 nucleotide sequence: TGTGCCAGCAGCTCCGATTGGAGAACTGAAGCTTTCTTT.

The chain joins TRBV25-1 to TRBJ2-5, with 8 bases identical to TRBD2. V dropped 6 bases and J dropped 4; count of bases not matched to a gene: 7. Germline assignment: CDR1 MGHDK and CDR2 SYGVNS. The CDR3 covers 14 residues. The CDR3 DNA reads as TGTGCCAGCAGGCAGAGCGGGAGTCGAGAGACCCAGTACTTC. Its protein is CASRQSGSRETQYF.

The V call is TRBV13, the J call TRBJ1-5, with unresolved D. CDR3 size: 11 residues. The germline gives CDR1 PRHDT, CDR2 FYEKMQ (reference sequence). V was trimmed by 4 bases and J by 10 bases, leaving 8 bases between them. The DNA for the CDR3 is TGTGCCAGCAGCTACAGTGATCCCCAGCATTTT. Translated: CASSYSDPQHF.

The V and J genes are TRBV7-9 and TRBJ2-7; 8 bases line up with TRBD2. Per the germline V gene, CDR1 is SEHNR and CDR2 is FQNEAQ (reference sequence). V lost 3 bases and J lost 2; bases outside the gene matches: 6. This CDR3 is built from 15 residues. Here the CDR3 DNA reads TGTGCCAGCAGCTTTACCGGGACTAGAGCCTACGAGCAGTACTTC. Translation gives CASSFTGTRAYEQYF.

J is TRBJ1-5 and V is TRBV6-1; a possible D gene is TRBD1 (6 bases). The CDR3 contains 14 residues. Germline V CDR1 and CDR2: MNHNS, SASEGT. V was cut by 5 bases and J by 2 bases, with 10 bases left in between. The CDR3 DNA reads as TGTGCCAGCAGTTGGACAGACCGCAATCAGCCCCAGCATTTT. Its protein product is CASSWTDRNQPQHF.

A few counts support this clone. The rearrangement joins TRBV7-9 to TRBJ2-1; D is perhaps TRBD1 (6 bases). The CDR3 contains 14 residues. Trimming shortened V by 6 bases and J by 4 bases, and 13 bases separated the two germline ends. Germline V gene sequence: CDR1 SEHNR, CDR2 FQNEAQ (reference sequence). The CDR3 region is CASSNGQSYNEQFF. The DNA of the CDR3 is TGTGCCAGCAGTAATGGACAGTCATACAATGAGCAGTTCTTC.

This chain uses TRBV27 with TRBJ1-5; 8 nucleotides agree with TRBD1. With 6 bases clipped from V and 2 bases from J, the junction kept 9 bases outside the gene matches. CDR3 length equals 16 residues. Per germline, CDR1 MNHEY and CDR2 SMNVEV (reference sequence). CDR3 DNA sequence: TGTGCCAGCAGCAGCAGGGGGCGGAAGGGCAATCAGCCCCAGCATTTT. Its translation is CASSSRGRKGNQPQHF.